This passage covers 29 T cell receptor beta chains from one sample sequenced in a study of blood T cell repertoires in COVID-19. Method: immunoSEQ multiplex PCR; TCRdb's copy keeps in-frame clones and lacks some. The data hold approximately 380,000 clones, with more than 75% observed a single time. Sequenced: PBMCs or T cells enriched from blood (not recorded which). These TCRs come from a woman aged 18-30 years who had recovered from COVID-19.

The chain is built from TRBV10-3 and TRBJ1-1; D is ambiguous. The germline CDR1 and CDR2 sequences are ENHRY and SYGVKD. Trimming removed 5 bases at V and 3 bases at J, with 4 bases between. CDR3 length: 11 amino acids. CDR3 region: CAISRDTEAFF. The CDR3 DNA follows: TGTGCCATCAGTAGAGACACTGAAGCTTTCTTT.

For the CDR3, the DNA is TGCGCCAGCAGTGAGATCACAGGAATATATGGCTACACCTTC. Protein sequence: CASSEITGIYGYTF. The rearrangement joins TRBV10-2 to TRBJ1-2; D is possibly TRBD1 (5 bases). V was shortened by 2 bases and J by 5 bases, with 12 bases between the two germline ends. CDR3 size: 14 residues. CDR1 WSHSY and CDR2 SAAADI come from the germline V gene.

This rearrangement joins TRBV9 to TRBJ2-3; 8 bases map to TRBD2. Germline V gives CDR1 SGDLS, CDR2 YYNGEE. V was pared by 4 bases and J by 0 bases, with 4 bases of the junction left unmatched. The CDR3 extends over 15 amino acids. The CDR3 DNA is TGTGCCAGCAGCCCCGGGACTAGGAGCACAGATACGCAGTATTTT. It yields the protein CASSPGTRSTDTQYF.

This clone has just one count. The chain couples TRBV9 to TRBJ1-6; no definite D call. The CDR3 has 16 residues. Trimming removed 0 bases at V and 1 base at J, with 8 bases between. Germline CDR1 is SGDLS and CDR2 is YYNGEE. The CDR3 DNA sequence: TGTGCCAGCAGCGTAGGACTTGGTTCCTATAATTCACCCCTCCACTTT. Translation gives CASSVGLGSYNSPLHF.

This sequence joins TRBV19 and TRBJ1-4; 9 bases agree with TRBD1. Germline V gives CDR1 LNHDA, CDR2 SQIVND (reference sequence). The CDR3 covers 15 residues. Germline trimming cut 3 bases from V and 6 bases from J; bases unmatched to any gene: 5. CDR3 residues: CASSIWGTGHEKLFF. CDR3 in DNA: TGTGCCAGTAGTATCTGGGGGACAGGGCATGAAAAACTGTTTTTT.

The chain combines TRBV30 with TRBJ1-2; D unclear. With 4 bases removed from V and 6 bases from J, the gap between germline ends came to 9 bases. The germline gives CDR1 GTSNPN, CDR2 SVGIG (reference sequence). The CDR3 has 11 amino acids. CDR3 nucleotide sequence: TGTGCCTGGACCGTCGGGGATGGCTACACCTTC. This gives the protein CAWTVGDGYTF.

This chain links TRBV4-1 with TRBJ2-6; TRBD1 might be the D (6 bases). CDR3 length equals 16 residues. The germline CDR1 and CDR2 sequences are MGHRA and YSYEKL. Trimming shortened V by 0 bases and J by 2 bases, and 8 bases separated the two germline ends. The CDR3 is CASSQEGGAGANVLTF. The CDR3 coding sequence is TGCGCCAGCAGCCAAGAAGGGGGTGCTGGGGCCAACGTCCTGACTTTC.

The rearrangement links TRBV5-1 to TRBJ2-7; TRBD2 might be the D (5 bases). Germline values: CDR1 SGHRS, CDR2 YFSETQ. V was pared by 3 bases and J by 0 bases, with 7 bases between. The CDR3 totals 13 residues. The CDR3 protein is CASSSGSSYEQYF. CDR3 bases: TGCGCCAGCAGCTCGGGGTCCTCCTACGAGCAGTACTTC.

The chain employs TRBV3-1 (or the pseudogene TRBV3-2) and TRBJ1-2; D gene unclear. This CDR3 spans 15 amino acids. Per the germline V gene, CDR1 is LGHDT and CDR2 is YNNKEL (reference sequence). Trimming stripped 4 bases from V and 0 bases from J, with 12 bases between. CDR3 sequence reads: CASSPSGGANYGYTF. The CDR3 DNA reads TGTGCCAGCAGCCCCTCAGGAGGAGCTAACTATGGCTACACCTTC.

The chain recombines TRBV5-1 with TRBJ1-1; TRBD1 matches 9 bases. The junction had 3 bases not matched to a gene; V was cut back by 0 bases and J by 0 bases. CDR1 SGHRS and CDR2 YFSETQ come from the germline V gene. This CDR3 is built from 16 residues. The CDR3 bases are TGCGCCAGCAGCTTGGGACAGGGGGTCATGAACACTGAAGCTTTCTTT. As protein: CASSLGQGVMNTEAFF.

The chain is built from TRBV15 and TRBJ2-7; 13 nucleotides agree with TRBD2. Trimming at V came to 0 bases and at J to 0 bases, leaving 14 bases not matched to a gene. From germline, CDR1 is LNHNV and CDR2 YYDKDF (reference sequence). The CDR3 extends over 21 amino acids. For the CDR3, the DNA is TGTGCCACCAGCAGAGAGCAGGTCGGACTAGCGGGGGCCCAGAGCTCCTACGAGCAGTACTTC. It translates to CATSREQVGLAGAQSSYEQYF.

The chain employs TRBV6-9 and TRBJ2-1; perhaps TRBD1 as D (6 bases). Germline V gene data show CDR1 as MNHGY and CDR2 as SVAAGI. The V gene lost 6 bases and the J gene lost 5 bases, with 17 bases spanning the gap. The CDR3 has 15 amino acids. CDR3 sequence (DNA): TGTGCCAGCAGATTGGGGGCGCAAAGGAACAATGAGCAGTTCTTC. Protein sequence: CASRLGAQRNNEQFF.

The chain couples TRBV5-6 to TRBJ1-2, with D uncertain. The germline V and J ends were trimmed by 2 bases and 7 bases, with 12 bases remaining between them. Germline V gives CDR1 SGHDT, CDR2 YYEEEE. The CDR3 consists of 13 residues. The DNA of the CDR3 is TGTGCCAGCAGCTTAGGCGGTATGAGTGGCTACACCTTC. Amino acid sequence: CASSLGGMSGYTF.

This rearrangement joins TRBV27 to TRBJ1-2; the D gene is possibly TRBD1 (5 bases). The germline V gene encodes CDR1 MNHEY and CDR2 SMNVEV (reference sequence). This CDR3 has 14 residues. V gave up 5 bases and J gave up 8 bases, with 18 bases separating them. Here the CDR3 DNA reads TGTGCCAGCAGTCCGTCCCAAACAGGTTCCGGCTACACCTTC. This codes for CASSPSQTGSGYTF.

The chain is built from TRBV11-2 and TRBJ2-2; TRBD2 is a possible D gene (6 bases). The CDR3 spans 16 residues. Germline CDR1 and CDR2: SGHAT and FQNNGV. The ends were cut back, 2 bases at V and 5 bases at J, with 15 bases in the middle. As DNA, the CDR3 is TGTGCCAGCAGCTTATTGGGGGGTCTAGGTACCGGGGAGCTGTTTTTT. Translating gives CASSLLGGLGTGELFF. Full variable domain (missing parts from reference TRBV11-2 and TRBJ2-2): EAGVAQSPRYKIIEKRQSVAFWCNPISGHATLYWYQQILGQGPKLLIQFQNNGVVDDSQLPKDRFSAERLKGVDSTLKIQPAKLEDSAVYLCASSLLGGLGTGELFFGEGSRLTVL.

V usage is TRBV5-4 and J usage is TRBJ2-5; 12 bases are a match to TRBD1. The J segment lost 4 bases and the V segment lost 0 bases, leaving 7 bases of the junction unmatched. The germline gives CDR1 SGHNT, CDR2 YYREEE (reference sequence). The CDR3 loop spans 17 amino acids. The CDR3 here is CASSLVGTGGFGETQYF. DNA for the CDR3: TGTGCCAGCAGCTTGGTGGGGACAGGGGGCTTCGGAGAGACCCAGTACTTC. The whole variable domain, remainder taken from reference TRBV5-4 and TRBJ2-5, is ETGVTQSPTHLIKTRGQQVTLRCSSQSGHNTVSWYQQALGQGPQFIFQYYREEENGRGNFPPRFSGLQFPNYSSELNVNALELDDSALYLCASSLVGTGGFGETQYFGPGTRLLVL.

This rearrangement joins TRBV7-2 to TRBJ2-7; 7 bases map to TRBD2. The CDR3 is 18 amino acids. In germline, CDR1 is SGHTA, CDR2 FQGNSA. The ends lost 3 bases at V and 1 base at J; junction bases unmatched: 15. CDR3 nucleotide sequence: TGTGCCAGCAGCTTTAGGCGGGGATTGCCGGGGGGATCCTACGAGCAGTACTTC. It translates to CASSFRRGLPGGSYEQYF.

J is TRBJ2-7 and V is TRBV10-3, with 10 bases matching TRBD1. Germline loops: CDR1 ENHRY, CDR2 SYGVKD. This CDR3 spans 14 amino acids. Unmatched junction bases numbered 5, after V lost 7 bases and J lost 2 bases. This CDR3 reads CAITRDRGPYEQYF. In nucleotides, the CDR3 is TGTGCCATCACTCGGGACAGGGGACCCTACGAGCAGTACTTC.

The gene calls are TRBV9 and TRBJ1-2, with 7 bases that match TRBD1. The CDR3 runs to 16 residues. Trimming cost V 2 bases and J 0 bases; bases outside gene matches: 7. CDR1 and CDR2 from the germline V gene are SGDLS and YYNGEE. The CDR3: CASSVFDRAANYGYTF. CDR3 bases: TGTGCCAGCAGCGTCTTCGACAGGGCGGCTAACTATGGCTACACCTTC.

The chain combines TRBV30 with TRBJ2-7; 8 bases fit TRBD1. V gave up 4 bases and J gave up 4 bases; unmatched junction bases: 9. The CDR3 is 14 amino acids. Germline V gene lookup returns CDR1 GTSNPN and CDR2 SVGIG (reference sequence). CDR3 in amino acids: CAWTRTGQWYEQYF. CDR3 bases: TGTGCCTGGACCAGGACAGGGCAATGGTACGAGCAGTACTTC. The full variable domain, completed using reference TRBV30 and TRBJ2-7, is SQTIHQWPATLVQPVGSPLSLECTVEGTSNPNLYWYRQAAGRGLQLLFYSVGIGQISSEVPQNLSASRPQDRQFILSSKKLLLSDSGFYLCAWTRTGQWYEQYFGPGTRLTVT.

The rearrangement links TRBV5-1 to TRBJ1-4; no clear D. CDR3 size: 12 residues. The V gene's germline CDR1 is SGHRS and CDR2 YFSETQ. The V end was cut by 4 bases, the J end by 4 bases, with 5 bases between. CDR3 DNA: TGCGCCAGCAGCGCGAATAATGAAAAACTGTTTTTT. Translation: CASSANNEKLFF.

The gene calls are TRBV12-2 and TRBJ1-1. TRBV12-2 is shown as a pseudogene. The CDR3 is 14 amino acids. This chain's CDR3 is CASRSRRVGTEAFF. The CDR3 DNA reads TGTGCAAGTCGCTCTAGGAGGGTGGGCACTGAAGCTTTCTTT.

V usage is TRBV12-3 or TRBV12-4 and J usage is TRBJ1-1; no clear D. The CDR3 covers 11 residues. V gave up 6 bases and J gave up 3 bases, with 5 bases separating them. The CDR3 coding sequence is TGTGCCAGCAGGCTATACACTGAAGCTTTCTTT. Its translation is CASRLYTEAFF.

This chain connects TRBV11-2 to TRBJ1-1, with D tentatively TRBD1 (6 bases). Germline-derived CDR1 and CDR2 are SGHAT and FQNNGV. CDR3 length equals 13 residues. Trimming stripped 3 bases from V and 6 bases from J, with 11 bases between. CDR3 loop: CASSFQQGSEAFF. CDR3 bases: TGTGCCAGCAGCTTCCAACAGGGATCTGAAGCTTTCTTT.

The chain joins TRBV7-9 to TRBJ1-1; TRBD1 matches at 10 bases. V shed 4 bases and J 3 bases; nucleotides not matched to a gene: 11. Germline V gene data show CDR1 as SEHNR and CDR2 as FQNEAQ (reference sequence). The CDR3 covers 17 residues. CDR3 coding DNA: TGTGCCAGCAGCTCAACCAGGACAGGGGGGTTTCACACTGAAGCTTTCTTT. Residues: CASSSTRTGGFHTEAFF.

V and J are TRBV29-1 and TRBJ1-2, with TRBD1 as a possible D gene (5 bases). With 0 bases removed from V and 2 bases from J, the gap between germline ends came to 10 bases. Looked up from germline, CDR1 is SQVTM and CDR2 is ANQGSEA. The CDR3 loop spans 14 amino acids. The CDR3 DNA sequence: TGCAGCGTTGAAGAGAGACAGCTAAACTATGGCTACACCTTC. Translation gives CSVEERQLNYGYTF.

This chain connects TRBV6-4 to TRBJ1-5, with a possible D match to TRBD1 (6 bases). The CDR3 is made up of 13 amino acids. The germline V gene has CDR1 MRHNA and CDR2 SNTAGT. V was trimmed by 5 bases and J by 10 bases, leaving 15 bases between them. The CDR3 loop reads CASSFEAGGPQHF. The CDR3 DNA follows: TGTGCCAGCAGTTTCGAGGCTGGGGGCCCCCAGCATTTT.

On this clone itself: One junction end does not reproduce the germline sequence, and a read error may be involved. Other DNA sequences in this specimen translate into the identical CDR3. CDR3 in amino acids: CASSSGGSYEQYF. DNA of the CDR3: TGTGCCAGCAGCTCGGGGGGATCCTACGAGCAGTACTTT. The chain couples TRBV7-9 to TRBJ2-7, with 7 nucleotides matching TRBD2. The CDR3 loop spans 13 amino acids. The germline gives CDR1 SEHNR, CDR2 FQNEAQ (reference sequence).

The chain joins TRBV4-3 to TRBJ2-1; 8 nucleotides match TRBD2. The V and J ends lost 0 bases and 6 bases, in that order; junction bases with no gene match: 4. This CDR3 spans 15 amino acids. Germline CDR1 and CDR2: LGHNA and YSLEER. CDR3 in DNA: TGCGCCAGCAGCCAAGATCGGGGGACTAGCAATGAGCAGTTCTTC. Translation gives CASSQDRGTSNEQFF.